Following are 30 T cell receptor beta chains from one sample sequenced in a study of siplizumab effects on memory and regulatory T cells. Repertoires were generated with immunoSEQ multiplex PCR, while TCRdb's copy carries only in-frame clones and drops some. The sample lists 90,000 to 110,000 clones, 93% seen once, with less than 0.35% in the top ten. Material: CD4+ T cells sorted from blood. Receptors were obtained from a human donor in good health.

V usage is TRBV6-1 and J usage is TRBJ1-5; a possible D gene is TRBD1 (5 bases). V was clipped by 2 bases and J by 9 bases, with 17 bases between them. This CDR3 is 15 amino acids long. Germline-derived CDR1 and CDR2 are MNHNS and SASEGT. The CDR3 nucleotides read TGTGCCAGCAGTGAAAAGGTCGGGGGTGGTCGGCCCCAGCATTTT. This encodes CASSEKVGGGRPQHF.

This clone was found a few times. The rearrangement uses TRBV2 and TRBJ1-5; D is undetermined. The V end was cut by 0 bases, the J end by 4 bases, with 7 bases between. CDR3 length: 14 amino acids. Germline V CDR1 and CDR2: SNHLY, FYNNEI. CDR3 residues: CASSEASRNQPQHF. The CDR3 DNA reads TGTGCCAGCAGTGAAGCGAGCCGAAATCAGCCCCAGCATTTT.

The CDR3 protein is CASSFSGRLYNEQFF. The DNA for the CDR3 is TGTGCCAGCAGCTTTAGCGGGAGACTATACAATGAGCAGTTCTTC. The J gene is TRBJ2-1, the V gene TRBV11-3; 9 bases are a match to TRBD2. The CDR3 spans 15 residues. Germline CDR1 and CDR2: SGHNT and YENEEA. Germline trimming cut 3 bases from V and 4 bases from J; bases unmatched to any gene: 4. The full variable domain, its missing parts supplied by reference TRBV11-3 and TRBJ2-1, is EAGVVQSPRYKIIEKKQPVAFWCNPISGHNTLYWYLQNLGQGPELLIRYENEEAVDDSQLPKDRFSAERLKGVDSTLKIQPAELGDSAVYLCASSFSGRLYNEQFFGPGTRLTVL.

The rearrangement links TRBV10-3 to TRBJ1-2; D is perhaps TRBD1 (5 bases). CDR3 length equals 15 residues. Trimming shortened V by 4 bases and J by 2 bases, and 14 bases separated the two germline ends. CDR1 ENHRY and CDR2 SYGVKD come from the germline V gene. This CDR3 is CAISGLGGANYGYTF. CDR3 DNA: TGTGCCATCAGTGGGCTGGGCGGGGCGAACTATGGCTACACCTTC.

The rearrangement uses TRBV10-3 and TRBJ2-1, with 11 nucleotides matching TRBD2. The CDR3 is made up of 18 amino acids. Per the germline V gene, CDR1 is ENHRY and CDR2 is SYGVKD. V dropped 3 bases and J dropped 3; count of bases not matched to a gene: 10. The CDR3 protein is CAISDPVGLADYYNEQFF. The DNA of the CDR3 is TGTGCCATCAGTGACCCGGTGGGACTAGCGGACTACTACAATGAGCAGTTCTTC.

The rearrangement links TRBV7-2 to TRBJ1-1; 8 nucleotides match TRBD1. V gave up 2 bases and J gave up 3 bases; unmatched junction bases: 5. CDR1 is SGHTA, CDR2 FQGNSA, per germline. The CDR3 loop spans 15 amino acids. The CDR3 DNA sequence: TGTGCCAGCAGCTTACAGGGGGCGCGGTACACTGAAGCTTTCTTT. Amino acids: CASSLQGARYTEAFF.

The chain has TRBV18 and TRBJ2-4; possible D gene TRBD1, 7 bases. The CDR3 has 15 residues. Per germline, CDR1 KGHSH and CDR2 LQKENI. Trimming took 3 bases from V and 0 from J, leaving 9 bases between them. DNA for the CDR3: TGTGCCAGCTCACCCAGGGGGGTAGCCAAAAACATTCAGTACTTC. This gives the protein CASSPRGVAKNIQYF.

The V call is TRBV30, the J call TRBJ2-7; 7 bases line up with TRBD1. With 4 bases clipped from V and 0 bases from J, the junction kept 6 bases outside the gene matches. Germline loops: CDR1 GTSNPN, CDR2 SVGIG (reference sequence). This CDR3 has 14 amino acids. The CDR3 region is CAWNRQGISYEQYF. The CDR3 nucleotides are TGTGCCTGGAATCGACAGGGAATCTCCTACGAGCAGTACTTC.

J is TRBJ2-7 and V is TRBV5-1; D is possibly TRBD1 or TRBD2 (6 bases each). Germline CDR1 is SGHRS and CDR2 is YFSETQ. This CDR3 has 13 amino acids. V gave up 4 bases and J gave up 7 bases, with 15 bases separating them. The CDR3 DNA reads as TGCGCCAGCAGCCCAGGGGCGGGGAAGGAGCAGTACTTC. The encoded protein is CASSPGAGKEQYF.

The CDR3 loop is CASSLGQRTETQYF. In nucleotides, the CDR3 is TGTGCCAGCAGCTTAGGTCAGCGAACAGAGACCCAGTACTTC. The rearrangement uses TRBV13 and TRBJ2-5; the D is unclear. The length of the CDR3 is 14 residues. Germline loops: CDR1 PRHDT, CDR2 FYEKMQ (reference sequence). The V gene lost 0 bases and the J gene lost 4 bases, with 9 bases spanning the gap.

The CDR3 spells CASSYSVRDYEQYF. The DNA for the CDR3 is TGTGCCAGCAGTTACTCGGTCAGGGACTACGAGCAGTACTTC. The chain employs TRBV6-6 and TRBJ2-7, with D maybe TRBD1 (5 bases). CDR1 is MNHNY, CDR2 SVGAGI, per germline (reference sequence). The ends were cut back, 0 bases at V and 3 bases at J, with 9 bases in the middle. The length of the CDR3 is 14 residues.

This clone was observed a single time. The chain has TRBV10-3 and TRBJ1-1, with D perhaps matching TRBD1 (6 bases). CDR1 is ENHRY, CDR2 SYGVKD, per germline. V gave up 3 bases and J gave up 10 bases, with 15 bases separating them. The CDR3 loop spans 13 amino acids. CDR3 DNA: TGTGCCATCAGTGAAGACAGGAGTGTGGGAGCTTTCTTT. Translated: CAISEDRSVGAFF.

This chain joins TRBV13 and TRBJ2-7; possible D gene TRBD2, 6 bases. Germline loops: CDR1 PRHDT, CDR2 FYEKMQ (reference sequence). The V gene lost 2 bases and the J gene lost 0 bases, with 14 bases spanning the gap. The CDR3 length is 16 residues. CDR3 DNA sequence: TGTGCCAGCAGCTTACCTTCACTAGCTACCTCCTACGAGCAGTACTTC. Its translation is CASSLPSLATSYEQYF.

The CDR3 sequence is CASSGRSSSGNTIYF. CDR3 sequence (DNA): TGTGCCAGCTCCGGACGGTCGAGCTCTGGAAACACCATATATTTT. The chain couples TRBV2 to TRBJ1-3; no clear D gene. V was trimmed by 8 bases and J by 0 bases, leaving 14 bases between them. Germline CDR1 SNHLY, CDR2 FYNNEI. CDR3 length: 15 amino acids.

This chain joins TRBV7-9 and TRBJ1-2, with D perhaps matching TRBD1 (5 bases). CDR3 length equals 15 residues. Germline loops: CDR1 SEHNR, CDR2 FQNEAQ (reference sequence). Trimming took off 5 bases at V and 5 bases at J, with 18 bases between the two ends. The CDR3, as DNA: TGTGCCAGCAGCAAACCGGGACGGGGAGTTTATGGCTACACCTTC. Translation: CASSKPGRGVYGYTF.

The V gene is TRBV9, the J gene TRBJ2-3, with D hard to call. CDR1 and CDR2 from the germline V gene are SGDLS and YYNGEE. With 0 bases removed from V and 0 bases from J, the gap between germline ends came to 11 bases. CDR3 size: 16 residues. Here the CDR3 DNA reads TGTGCCAGCAGCGTAGGGAGCAGTGTTAGCACAGATACGCAGTATTTT. It is translated as CASSVGSSVSTDTQYF.

This clone appeared a single time. This chain uses TRBV6-5 with TRBJ2-3; D is ambiguous. V dropped 2 bases and J dropped 1 base, with 7 bases sitting between them. This CDR3 region has 14 residues. Germline-derived CDR1 and CDR2 are MNHEY and SVGAGI. The CDR3 loop reads CASSYRAGTDTQYF. CDR3 bases: TGTGCCAGCAGTTACAGGGCCGGCACAGATACGCAGTATTTT.

V and J are TRBV19 and TRBJ2-1; 10 bases align to TRBD2. V gave up 4 bases and J gave up 8 bases; unmatched junction bases: 20. The CDR3 runs 19 residues. CDR1 is LNHDA and CDR2 is SQIVND in the germline V gene (reference sequence). CDR3 loop: CASSKRAVAGGLSFDEQFF. CDR3 nucleotide sequence: TGTGCCAGTAGTAAAAGGGCTGTAGCGGGAGGCCTGTCTTTCGATGAGCAGTTCTTC.

This clone has a single count. J is TRBJ2-1 and V is TRBV19; either TRBD1 or TRBD2 may supply D (5 bases each). Germline V CDR1 and CDR2: LNHDA, SQIVND (reference sequence). V lost 7 bases to trimming and J lost 0 bases, with 10 bases between them. The CDR3 covers 14 residues. CDR3 protein: CASTEGSSYNEQFF. The CDR3 DNA is TGTGCCAGTACTGAGGGGAGCTCCTACAATGAGCAGTTCTTC.

In this sample, this clone turned up once. This chain links TRBV6-5 with TRBJ1-1; D may be TRBD1 (5 bases). Germline assignment: CDR1 MNHEY and CDR2 SVGAGI. This CDR3 region has 14 residues. Trimming left V 4 bases short and J 4 bases short, with 13 bases between. For the CDR3, the DNA is TGTGCCAGCAGTTTCGGGGTGGGGGGCACTGAAGCTTTCTTT. It is translated as CASSFGVGGTEAFF.

The chain links TRBV5-1 to TRBJ2-7; 10 bases match TRBD1. The trim removed 3 bases at V and 0 bases at J, leaving 6 bases unmatched. Germline V gene lookup returns CDR1 SGHRS and CDR2 YFSETQ. The CDR3 spans 16 residues. The CDR3 sequence: CASSYGQGDSSYEQYF. DNA for the CDR3: TGCGCCAGCAGCTACGGACAGGGGGATTCCTCCTACGAGCAGTACTTC.

This clone was observed once. The V and J genes are TRBV2 and TRBJ2-7; 7 bases are a match to TRBD2. Trimming at V came to 1 base and at J to 2 bases, leaving 8 bases not matched to a gene. Germline assignment: CDR1 SNHLY and CDR2 FYNNEI. CDR3 length: 16 residues. For the CDR3, the DNA is TGTGCCAGCAGTGAAGGGGGGGGACTACCTACCTACGAGCAGTACTTC. Residues: CASSEGGGLPTYEQYF.

The chain employs TRBV27 and TRBJ2-7; 7 bases fit TRBD2. Germline values: CDR1 MNHEY, CDR2 SMNVEV (reference sequence). The CDR3 runs to 15 residues. The V segment lost 5 bases and the J segment 6 bases; nucleotides outside the gene matches: 13. In DNA form, the CDR3 reads TGTGCCAGCAGTAGCGTTGAGGGAGGGTTTGTCGAGCAGTACTTC. Residues: CASSSVEGGFVEQYF.

The CDR3 loop is CASSLEGAGGYTF. The DNA of the CDR3 is TGTGCCAGCAGCTTAGAGGGGGCAGGAGGCTACACCTTC. The chain couples TRBV7-9 to TRBJ1-2, with 7 bases identical to TRBD1. Per the germline V gene, CDR1 is SEHNR and CDR2 is FQNEAQ (reference sequence). This CDR3 spans 13 amino acids. V shed 1 base and J 8 bases; nucleotides not matched to a gene: 4.

On this clone itself: An end of the junction differs from the germline gene, which may be a read error. The chain employs TRBV6-1 and TRBJ1-2; D is possibly TRBD1 (5 bases). The V gene's germline CDR1 is MNHNS and CDR2 SASEGT. The CDR3 consists of 12 residues. CDR3 protein: CASSEVIRDVPF. The CDR3, as DNA: TGTGCCAGCAGTGAAGTCATAAGGGACGTCCCCTTC.

The chain carries TRBV14 and TRBJ1-1, with D possibly TRBD1 on 6 matching bases. Trimming removed 2 bases from V and 3 bases from J, with 31 bases in between. The CDR3 runs 21 residues. Germline V gene sequence: CDR1 SGHDN, CDR2 FVKESK. CDR3 DNA sequence: TGTGCCAGCAGCCAATTAAAGGGAGTCCGGGGAGGGGGGACACAAGACACTGAAGCTTTCTTT. Residues: CASSQLKGVRGGGTQDTEAFF. The entire variable domain, with the rest obtained from reference TRBV14 and TRBJ1-1, is as follows: EAGVTQFPSHSVIEKGQTVTLRCDPISGHDNLYWYRRVMGKEIKFLLHFVKESKQDESGMPNNRFLAERTGGTYSTLKVQPAELEDSGVYFCASSQLKGVRGGGTQDTEAFFGQGTRLTVV.

J is TRBJ2-1 and V is TRBV19, with D possibly TRBD2 on 6 matching bases. CDR3 length: 15 amino acids. V was shortened by 6 bases and J by 3 bases, with 15 bases between the two germline ends. Germline values: CDR1 LNHDA, CDR2 SQIVND (reference sequence). For the CDR3, the DNA is TGTGCCAGTAGCGCGACTAGTGATTTCTACAATGAGCAGTTCTTC. Amino acids: CASSATSDFYNEQFF.

This chain joins TRBV27 and TRBJ2-1, with TRBD1 matching over 7 bases. The CDR3 loop spans 16 amino acids. V was pared by 5 bases and J by 0 bases, with 7 bases of the junction left unmatched. Per germline, CDR1 MNHEY and CDR2 SMNVEV (reference sequence). This CDR3 is CASSTYRGNSYNEQFF. CDR3 DNA: TGTGCCAGCAGTACCTACAGGGGAAACTCCTACAATGAGCAGTTCTTC.

The chain employs TRBV5-1 and TRBJ2-6; TRBD1 matches at 9 bases. CDR3 length: 24 residues. Germline CDR1 is SGHRS and CDR2 is YFSETQ. The ends lost 3 bases at V and 1 base at J; junction bases unmatched: 26. For the CDR3, the DNA is TGCGCCAGCAGCTCACGGCCGTCGGACGCCACAGGGGGCATTGAGAGGTCTGGGGCCAACGTCCTGACTTTC. It yields the protein CASSSRPSDATGGIERSGANVLTF. Combining the CDR3 with reference TRBV5-1 and TRBJ2-6 gives the whole variable domain KAGVTQTPRYLIKTRGQQVTLSCSPISGHRSVSWYQQTPGQGLQFLFEYFSETQRNKGNFPGRFSGRQFSNSRSEMNVSTLELGDSALYLCASSSRPSDATGGIERSGANVLTFGAGSRLTVL.

In its sample, this clone was seen once. The chain links TRBV15 to TRBJ1-5; D unclear. CDR3 length: 16 amino acids. The V and J ends lost 1 base and 3 bases respectively, with 13 bases between them. Germline loops: CDR1 LNHNV, CDR2 YYDKDF (reference sequence). For the CDR3, the DNA is TGTGCCACCAGCAGAGTCAGCCGCAACTACAATCAGCCCCAGCATTTT. It yields the protein CATSRVSRNYNQPQHF.